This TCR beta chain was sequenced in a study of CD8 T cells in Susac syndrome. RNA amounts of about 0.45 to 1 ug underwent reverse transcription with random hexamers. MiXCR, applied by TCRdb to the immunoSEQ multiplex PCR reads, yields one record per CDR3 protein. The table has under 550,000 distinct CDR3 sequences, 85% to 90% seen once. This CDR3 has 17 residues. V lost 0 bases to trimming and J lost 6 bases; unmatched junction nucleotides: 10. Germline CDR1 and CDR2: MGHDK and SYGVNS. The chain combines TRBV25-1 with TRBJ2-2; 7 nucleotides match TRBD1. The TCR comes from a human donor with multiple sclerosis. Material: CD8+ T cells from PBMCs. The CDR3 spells CASSEYFPPDRAGELFF. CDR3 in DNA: TGTGCCAGCAGTGAATATTTCCCCCCCGACAGGGCCGGGGAGCTGTTTTTT.